A single sample gave rise to the 6 T cell receptor beta chains below, sequenced in a study of shared clonotypes between healthy human individuals. Profiled with immunoSEQ multiplex PCR; TCRdb holds only in-frame clones, not every one. The sample yields about 110,000 clones, around 68% seen once. Material: memory CD8+ T cells sorted from blood. Documented subset: CD45RO+ cells pooled with CCR7-negative TemRA cells. The receptors originated from a woman in her 30s in good health.

As for this clone: Other DNA sequences in this sample translate to the same CDR3. The chain combines TRBV5-4 with TRBJ2-5, with D unresolved. This CDR3 is built from 13 residues. The germline V and J ends were trimmed by 0 bases and 3 bases, with 6 bases remaining between them. The germline gives CDR1 SGHNT, CDR2 YYREEE (reference sequence). CDR3 in amino acids: CASSLESEETQYF. In DNA, the CDR3 is TGTGCCAGCAGCTTGGAATCGGAAGAGACCCAGTACTTC.

On this clone itself: This specimen includes other DNA sequences encoding the same CDR3. The chain joins TRBV7-9 to TRBJ2-7; D not certain. Between the trimmed V and J ends, which lost 1 base and 2 bases, there was a span of 3 bases. The CDR3 sequence is 12 residues long. The germline V gene encodes CDR1 SEHNR and CDR2 FQNEAQ (reference sequence). The CDR3 DNA is TGTGCCAGCAGCTTAGATGCCTACGAGCAGTACTTC. The encoded protein is CASSLDAYEQYF.

Turning to this clone: A far larger clone is only one base removed, so a read error is likely. The CDR3 region is CVSSEIDSWPHNEQFF. The CDR3 DNA sequence: TGTGTCAGCAGCGAAATAGACTCCTGGCCCCACAATGAGCAGTTCTTC. The chain carries TRBV7-8 and TRBJ2-1; D call uncertain. Germline values: CDR1 SGHVS, CDR2 FQNEAQ. CDR3 size: 16 residues.

A single count supports this clone. The chain joins TRBV5-1 to TRBJ1-5, with D maybe TRBD1 (5 bases). Per germline, CDR1 SGHRS and CDR2 YFSETQ. V was shortened by 4 bases and J by 3 bases, with 14 bases between the two germline ends. The CDR3 extends over 15 amino acids. The CDR3 DNA reads TGCGCCAGCAGCCTCGGTCAGGGCTTCAATCAGCCCCAGCATTTT. Amino acid sequence: CASSLGQGFNQPQHF.

J is TRBJ1-5 and V is TRBV2; 9 bases are a match to TRBD1. V shed 7 bases, J shed 3 bases, and the junction held 7 bases outside the gene matches. Looked up from germline, CDR1 is SNHLY and CDR2 is FYNNEI. The CDR3 consists of 15 residues. CDR3 protein: CASKGQGLNNQPQHF. The DNA of the CDR3 is TGTGCCAGCAAGGGACAGGGCTTGAACAATCAGCCCCAGCATTTT.

This clone was picked up a small number of times. This chain connects TRBV7-9 to TRBJ1-5; D gene ambiguous. The CDR3 is 12 amino acids. Germline-derived CDR1 and CDR2 are SEHNR and FQNEAQ (reference sequence). Trimming took off 5 bases at V and 4 bases at J, with 6 bases between the two ends. The CDR3 region is CASSLLNQPQHF. In DNA, the CDR3 is TGTGCCAGCAGCCTACTTAATCAGCCCCAGCATTTT. The variable domain in full, completed from reference TRBV7-9 and TRBJ1-5, reads DTGVSQNPRHKITKRGQNVTFRCDPISEHNRLYWYRQTLGQGPEFLTYFQNEAQLEKSRLLSDRFSAERPKGSFSTLEIQRTEQGDSAMYLCASSLLNQPQHFGDGTRLSIL.